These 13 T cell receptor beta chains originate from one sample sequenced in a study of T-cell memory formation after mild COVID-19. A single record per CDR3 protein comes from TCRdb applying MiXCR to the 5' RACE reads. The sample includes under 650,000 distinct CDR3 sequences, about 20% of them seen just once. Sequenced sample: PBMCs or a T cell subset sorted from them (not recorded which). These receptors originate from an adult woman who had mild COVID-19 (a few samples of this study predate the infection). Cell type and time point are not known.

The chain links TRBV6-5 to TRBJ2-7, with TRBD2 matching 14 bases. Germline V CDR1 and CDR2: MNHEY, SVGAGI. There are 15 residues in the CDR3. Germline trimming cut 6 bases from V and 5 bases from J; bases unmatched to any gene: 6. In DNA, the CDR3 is TGTGCCAGCAGACAGGGACTAGCGGGAGTCAACGAGCAGTACTTC. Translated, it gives CASRQGLAGVNEQYF.

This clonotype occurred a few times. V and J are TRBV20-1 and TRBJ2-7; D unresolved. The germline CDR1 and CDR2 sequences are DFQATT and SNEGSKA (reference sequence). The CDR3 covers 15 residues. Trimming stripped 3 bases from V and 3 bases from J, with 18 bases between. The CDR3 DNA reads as TGCAGTGCTAGCGTCCCCTGGGAATCACGCTACGAGCAGTACTTC. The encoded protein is CSASVPWESRYEQYF.

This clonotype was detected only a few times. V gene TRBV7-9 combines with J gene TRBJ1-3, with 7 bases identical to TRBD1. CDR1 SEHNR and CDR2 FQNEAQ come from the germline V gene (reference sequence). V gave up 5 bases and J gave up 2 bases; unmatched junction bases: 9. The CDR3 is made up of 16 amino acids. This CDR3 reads CASSRNRQGTGNTIYF. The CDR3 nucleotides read TGTGCCAGCAGCCGAAATCGACAGGGTACTGGAAACACCATATATTTT.

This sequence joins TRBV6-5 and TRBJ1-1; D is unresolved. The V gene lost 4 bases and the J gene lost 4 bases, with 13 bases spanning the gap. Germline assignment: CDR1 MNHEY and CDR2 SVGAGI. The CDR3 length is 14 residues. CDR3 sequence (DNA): TGTGCCAGCAGTTCCACATGGACGGGCACTGAAGCTTTCTTT. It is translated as CASSSTWTGTEAFF.

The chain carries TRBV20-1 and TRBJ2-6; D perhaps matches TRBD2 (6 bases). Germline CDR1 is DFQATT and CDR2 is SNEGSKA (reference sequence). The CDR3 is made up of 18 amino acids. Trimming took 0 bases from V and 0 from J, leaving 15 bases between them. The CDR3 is CSARDRGGVRSGANVLTF. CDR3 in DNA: TGCAGTGCTAGAGATCGAGGAGGGGTCCGCTCTGGGGCCAACGTCCTGACTTTC.

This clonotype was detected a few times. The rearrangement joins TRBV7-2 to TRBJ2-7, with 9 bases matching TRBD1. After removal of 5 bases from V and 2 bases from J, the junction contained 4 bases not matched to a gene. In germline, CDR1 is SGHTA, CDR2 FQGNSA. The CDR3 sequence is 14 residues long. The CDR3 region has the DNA TGTGCCAGCAGCAGATGGACAGGGGCCTACGAGCAGTACTTC. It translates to CASSRWTGAYEQYF.

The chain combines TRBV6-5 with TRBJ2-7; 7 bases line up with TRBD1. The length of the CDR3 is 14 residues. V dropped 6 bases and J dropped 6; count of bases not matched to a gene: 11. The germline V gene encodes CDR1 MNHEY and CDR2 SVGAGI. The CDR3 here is CASSPGTAYREQYF. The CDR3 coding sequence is TGTGCCAGCAGCCCCGGGACAGCCTACCGCGAGCAGTACTTC.

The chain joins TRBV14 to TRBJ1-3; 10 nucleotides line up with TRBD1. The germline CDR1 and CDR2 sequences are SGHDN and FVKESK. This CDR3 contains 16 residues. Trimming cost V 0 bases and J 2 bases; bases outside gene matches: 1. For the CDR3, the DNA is TGTGCCAGCAGCCAAGACGGGACAGGGGCTGGAAACACCATATATTTT. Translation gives CASSQDGTGAGNTIYF. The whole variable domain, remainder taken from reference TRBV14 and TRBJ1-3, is EAGVTQFPSHSVIEKGQTVTLRCDPISGHDNLYWYRRVMGKEIKFLLHFVKESKQDESGMPNNRFLAERTGGTYSTLKVQPAELEDSGVYFCASSQDGTGAGNTIYFGEGSWLTVV.

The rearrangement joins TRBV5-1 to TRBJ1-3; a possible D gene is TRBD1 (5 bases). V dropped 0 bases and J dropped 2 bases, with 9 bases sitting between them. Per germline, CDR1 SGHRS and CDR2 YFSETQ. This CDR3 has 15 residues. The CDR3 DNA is TGCGCCAGCAGCTTGGGGGACGGAGCTGGAAACACCATATATTTT. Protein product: CASSLGDGAGNTIYF.

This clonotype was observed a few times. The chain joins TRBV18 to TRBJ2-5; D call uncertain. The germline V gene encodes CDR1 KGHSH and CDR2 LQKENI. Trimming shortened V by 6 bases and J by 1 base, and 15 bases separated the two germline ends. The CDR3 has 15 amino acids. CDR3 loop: CASSLDPATQETQYF. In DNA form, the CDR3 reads TGTGCCAGCTCTCTGGACCCCGCCACCCAAGAGACCCAGTACTTC. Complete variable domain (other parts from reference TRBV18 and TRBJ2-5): NAGVMQNPRHLVRRRGQEARLRCSPMKGHSHVYWYRQLPEEGLKFMVYLQKENIIDESGMPKERFSAEFPKEGPSILRIQQVVRGDSAAYFCASSLDPATQETQYFGPGTRLLVL.

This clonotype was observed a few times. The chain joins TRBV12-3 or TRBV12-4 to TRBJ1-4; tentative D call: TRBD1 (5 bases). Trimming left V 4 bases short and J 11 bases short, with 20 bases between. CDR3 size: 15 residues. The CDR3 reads CASSYTRALGGKLFF. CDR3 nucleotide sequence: TGTGCCAGCAGTTACACCCGGGCCCTGGGGGGGAAACTGTTTTTT.

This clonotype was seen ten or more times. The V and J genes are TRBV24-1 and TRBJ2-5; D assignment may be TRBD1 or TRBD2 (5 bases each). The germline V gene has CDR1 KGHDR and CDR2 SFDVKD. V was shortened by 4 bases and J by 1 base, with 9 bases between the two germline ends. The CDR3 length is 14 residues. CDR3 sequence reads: CATSDPGRQETQYF. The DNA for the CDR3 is TGTGCCACCAGTGACCCGGGACGCCAAGAGACCCAGTACTTC.

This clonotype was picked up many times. The CDR3: CASRGVNTGELFF. The DNA for the CDR3 is TGTGCCAGCAGGGGGGTCAACACCGGGGAGCTGTTTTTT. This chain joins TRBV6-5 and TRBJ2-2; D is possibly TRBD1 or TRBD2 (5 bases each). V lost 6 bases and J lost 2, with 7 bases in between. The CDR3 has 13 residues. Germline-derived CDR1 and CDR2 are MNHEY and SVGAGI.